The source of this TCR beta chain is a study of cytomegalovirus exposure and HLA in healthy donors. The length of the CDR3 is 15 residues. Primers for the PCR totalled 60 Vbeta and 13 Jbeta. Sequencing was performed with immunoSEQ multiplex PCR; in TCRdb, only in-frame clones are kept and a portion is missing. The sample has about 110,000 clones, 83% seen once. V and J are TRBV21-1 and TRBJ1-5; the table's TRBD1 call for D was not verified on the DNA. TRBV21-1 counts as a pseudogene. Sequencing input: PBMCs. This sequence originates from a man aged 18 to 35 in good health and CMV-seronegative. The chain's CDR3 is CASARTGGVFQPQHF. CDR3 nucleotide sequence: TGTGCCAGCGCCCGGACAGGGGGCGTTTTCCAGCCCCAGCATTTT.